The 17 T cell receptor beta chains given below trace back to one sample, sequenced in a study of blood T cell repertoires in COVID-19. Sequenced by immunoSEQ multiplex PCR; TCRdb stores in-frame clones only, minus some. The sample has 100,000 to 150,000 clones, around 79% seen once. Sequencing used peripheral blood. The origin of the receptors is a man aged 45 to 65 with acute or convalescent COVID-19.

This clone appeared many times. The chain recombines TRBV2 with TRBJ2-5; 12 bases line up with TRBD2. From germline, CDR1 is SNHLY and CDR2 FYNNEI. The V and J ends lost 3 bases and 5 bases, in that order; junction bases with no gene match: 4. The CDR3 runs 15 residues. Written as DNA, the CDR3 is TGTGCCAGCAGTGAGTCTAGCGGGGGGGCGGAGACCCAGTACTTC. Its protein is CASSESSGGAETQYF.

This chain connects TRBV7-9 to TRBJ2-7, with D perhaps matching TRBD1 (7 bases). V lost 5 bases, J lost 3 bases, and 14 bases lay in between. CDR1 is SEHNR and CDR2 is FQNEAQ in the germline V gene (reference sequence). The CDR3 spans 14 residues. CDR3 sequence reads: CASSGQGGGYEQYF. The CDR3 region has the DNA TGTGCCAGCAGCGGGCAGGGGGGAGGCTACGAGCAGTACTTC.

The chain combines TRBV19 with TRBJ2-7; 9 positions agree with TRBD2. J lost 9 bases, V lost 3 bases, and 12 bases had no gene match. The V gene's germline CDR1 is LNHDA and CDR2 SQIVND (reference sequence). CDR3 length: 15 residues. CDR3 sequence reads: CASSMYRAGGPRQYF. CDR3 nucleotides: TGTGCCAGTAGTATGTATAGAGCGGGAGGCCCCCGGCAGTACTTC.

The V gene is TRBV28, the J gene TRBJ2-1; 11 bases line up with TRBD2. CDR3 length: 14 amino acids. The V segment lost 7 bases and the J segment 9 bases; nucleotides outside the gene matches: 8. Germline CDR1 is MDHEN and CDR2 is SYDVKM. The CDR3 protein is CASTLLAGGGEQFF. The CDR3, as DNA: TGTGCCAGCACCCTCCTAGCGGGAGGAGGTGAGCAGTTCTTC.

The chain uses TRBV5-4 and TRBJ2-2, with 13 bases that match TRBD2. Germline CDR1 SGHNT, CDR2 YYREEE (reference sequence). The CDR3 is 15 amino acids. Losses at the gene ends were 2 bases for V and 7 bases for J; bases not matched to a gene: 2. Written as DNA, the CDR3 is TGTGCCAGCAGCTTTGGGACTAGCGGGATCGGGGAGCTGTTTTTT. This gives the protein CASSFGTSGIGELFF.

The chain links TRBV28 to TRBJ1-1, with D perhaps matching TRBD1 (6 bases). The CDR3 runs to 16 residues. V gave up 3 bases and J gave up 1 base, with 15 bases separating them. The germline V gene encodes CDR1 MDHEN and CDR2 SYDVKM. The CDR3 reads CASSLSTGTPNTEAFF. The CDR3 DNA reads as TGTGCCAGCAGTTTGTCCACCGGGACACCGAACACTGAAGCTTTCTTT.

On this clone: The same CDR3 arises from other DNA sequences in this sample as well. The chain employs TRBV3-1 (or the pseudogene TRBV3-2) and TRBJ2-6; D call uncertain. The V end was cut by 0 bases, the J end by 0 bases, with 3 bases between. Per the germline V gene, CDR1 is LGHDT and CDR2 is YNNKEL (reference sequence). The CDR3 has 15 amino acids. The CDR3 here is CASSQDSSGANVLTF. As DNA, the CDR3 is TGTGCCAGCAGCCAAGATAGCTCTGGGGCCAACGTCCTGACTTTC.

V and J are TRBV18 and TRBJ1-5, with 9 bases fitting TRBD1. This CDR3 is built from 15 residues. V shed 2 bases and J 4 bases; nucleotides not matched to a gene: 3. Germline-derived CDR1 and CDR2 are KGHSH and LQKENI. CDR3 loop: CASSPGTGQNQPQHF. The CDR3 DNA follows: TGTGCCAGCTCACCAGGGACAGGGCAAAATCAGCCCCAGCATTTT.

This chain links TRBV29-1 with TRBJ2-3, with D unresolved. Deletions cut 4 bases from V and 2 bases from J, with 7 bases between. This CDR3 is built from 12 residues. Germline V gene sequence: CDR1 SQVTM, CDR2 ANQGSEA. CDR3 loop: CSVVTNTDTQYF. CDR3 DNA sequence: TGCAGCGTTGTTACTAACACAGATACGCAGTATTTT.

This clone showed up just once. The chain couples TRBV1 to TRBJ2-6; the DNA was not used to check the table's D call, TRBD2. TRBV1 is shown as a pseudogene. The CDR3 sequence is 22 residues long. CDR3 in DNA: TGCACCAGCAGCCCCCCGGGACTAGCGGGAGGACCGATTTTTGGTGGGGCCAACGTCCTGACTTTC. Translating it yields CTSSPPGLAGGPIFGGANVLTF.

V usage is TRBV2 and J usage is TRBJ2-3, with 14 bases that match TRBD2. The CDR3 is made up of 16 amino acids. Germline CDR1 SNHLY, CDR2 FYNNEI. J gave up 4 bases and V 3 bases, and 3 bases lay outside the gene matches. The CDR3 region has the DNA TGTGCCAGCAGTGAGGGACTAGCGGGAGATGCAGATACGCAGTATTTT. Its translation: CASSEGLAGDADTQYF.

This rearrangement joins TRBV9 to TRBJ1-4, with 8 bases identical to TRBD1. The ends lost 2 bases at V and 8 bases at J; junction bases unmatched: 5. CDR1 and CDR2 (germline): SGDLS, YYNGEE. The CDR3 is made up of 14 amino acids. This CDR3 reads CASSVGTGGEKLFF. CDR3 DNA: TGTGCCAGCAGCGTCGGCACAGGGGGGGAAAAACTGTTTTTT.

CDR3 sequence: CAISEGGAVETQYF. Written as DNA, the CDR3 is TGTGCCATCAGTGAAGGGGGGGCTGTGGAGACCCAGTACTTC. The genes are TRBV10-3 and TRBJ2-5, with D possibly being TRBD2 (7 bases). V lost 3 bases to trimming and J lost 5 bases, with 13 bases between them. The germline CDR1 and CDR2 sequences are ENHRY and SYGVKD. The CDR3 sequence is 14 residues long.

This clone was seen a few times. Here the CDR3 reads CATSGRGGRETQYF. The CDR3 nucleotides are TGTGCCACCAGCGGACGGGGGGGTCGGGAGACCCAGTACTTC. The rearrangement uses TRBV15 and TRBJ2-5, with 8 bases fitting TRBD2. Germline lookup yields CDR1 LNHNV and CDR2 YYDKDF (reference sequence). The CDR3 consists of 14 residues. V shed 5 bases and J 5 bases; nucleotides not matched to a gene: 7.

The chain combines TRBV14 with TRBJ1-6; a weak D match, TRBD1 (5 bases). Between the trimmed V and J ends, which lost 1 base and 3 bases, there was a span of 10 bases. CDR1 is SGHDN, CDR2 FVKESK, per germline. The CDR3 consists of 16 residues. The CDR3 loop is CASSQAAGGYNSPLHF. CDR3 sequence (DNA): TGTGCCAGCAGCCAAGCAGCCGGGGGCTATAATTCACCCCTCCACTTT. The whole variable domain, remainder taken from reference TRBV14 and TRBJ1-6, is EAGVTQFPSHSVIEKGQTVTLRCDPISGHDNLYWYRRVMGKEIKFLLHFVKESKQDESGMPNNRFLAERTGGTYSTLKVQPAELEDSGVYFCASSQAAGGYNSPLHFGNGTRLTVT.

V and J are TRBV29-1 and TRBJ2-2; TRBD2 agrees at 8 bases. CDR3 size: 16 residues. The germline CDR1 and CDR2 sequences are SQVTM and ANQGSEA. Trimming took 5 bases from V and 5 from J; bases not matched to a gene: 13. The CDR3 is CSVKDKAGVGTGELFF. In DNA, the CDR3 is TGCAGCGTTAAGGACAAAGCGGGAGTAGGGACCGGGGAGCTGTTTTTT.

A word on this clone: This sample also contains other DNA sequences that code for the same CDR3. The chain combines TRBV19 with TRBJ2-7; 10 bases fit TRBD1. This CDR3 comprises 14 residues. Germline loops: CDR1 LNHDA, CDR2 SQIVND (reference sequence). Unmatched junction bases numbered 1, after V lost 3 bases and J lost 2 bases. CDR3 sequence (DNA): TGTGCCAGTAGTATTGGGACAGGGGCCTACGAGCAGTACTTC. This encodes CASSIGTGAYEQYF.